Reported below is one T cell receptor beta chain. Its specific antigen is unknown. Per-nucleotide qualities are absent, and no much larger clonotype sits a single base away. The data derive from a study of control samples from healthy donors and cancer patients (dated by TCRdb to about 2020). The method was the immunoSEQ multiplex PCR assay. TCRdb's version of the immuneACCESS table is confined to in-frame rearrangements and falls short of the full clone set. An unresolved V gene accounts for under half of the shortfall where checked; the remainder is of unknown origin. Present in this sample are over 90,000 clones, 92% of which were seen just once. The top ten clones comprise 2% to 2.5% of the sample. The clonotype was recovered from a woman aged 18-29 years in good health. Sequencing was carried out using blood.

The DNA sequence reads TGTGCTAGTGGTTTGATCCCCCTAGCCAGCTCCTACAATGAGCAGTTCTTC. It translates to CASGLIPLASSYNEQFF. The V and J segments used are TRBV12-5 and TRBJ2-1; D gene: possibly TRBD2, on 5 matching bases. Spanning cysteine to phenylalanine, the CDR3 consists of 17 amino acids. The only DNA kept is the CDR3, 51 bases in frame from the first base. Trimming at the junction amounts to 2 bases on V and 0 bases on J, and the germline ends lie 14 bases apart. The CDR1 and CDR2 encoded by the germline V gene are LGHNT and FRNRAP.